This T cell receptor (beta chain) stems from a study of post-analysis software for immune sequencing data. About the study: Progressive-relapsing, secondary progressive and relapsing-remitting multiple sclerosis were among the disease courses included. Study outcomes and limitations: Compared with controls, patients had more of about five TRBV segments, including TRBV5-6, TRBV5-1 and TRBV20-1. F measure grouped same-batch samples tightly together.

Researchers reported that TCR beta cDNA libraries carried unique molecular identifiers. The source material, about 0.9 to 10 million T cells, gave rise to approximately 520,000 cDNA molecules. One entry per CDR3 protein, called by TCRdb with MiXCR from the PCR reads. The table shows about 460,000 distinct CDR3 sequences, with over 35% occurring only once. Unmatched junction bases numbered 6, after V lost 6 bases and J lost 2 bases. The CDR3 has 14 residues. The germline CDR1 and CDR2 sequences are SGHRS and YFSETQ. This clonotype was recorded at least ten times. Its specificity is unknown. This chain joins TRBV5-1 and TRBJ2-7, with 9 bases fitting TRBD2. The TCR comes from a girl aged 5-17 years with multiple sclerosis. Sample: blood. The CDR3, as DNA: TGCGCCAGCAACTATGGGACTAGCCCCTACGAGCAGTACTTC. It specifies CASNYGTSPYEQYF.